The source of this T cell receptor beta chain is a study of human T cells and chemical hapten exposure. Study summary: Sensitization involved placing 2% DPC onto a roughly 2 cm by roughly 2 cm region of upper inner arm skin.

The V gene's germline CDR1 is MGHRA and CDR2 YSYEKL. With 1 base clipped from V and 7 bases from J, the junction kept 7 bases outside the gene matches. The CDR3 totals 15 residues. Each CDR3 protein gets one entry after TCRdb re-called the RACE reads with MiXCR. The sample has 95,000 to 150,000 distinct CDR3 sequences; roughly an eighth are singletons. Time point denoted: patch test 1, 2 weeks after DPC sensitization. Documented treatment: therapeutic diphenylcyclopropenone sensitization with weekly scalp DPC. There are a few counts of this clonotype. The target antigen is unknown. General observations from the study: As the donors had alopecia, their immune response may differ from healthy people's.

This sequence joins TRBV4-1 and TRBJ2-1; 7 bases are shared with TRBD1. This material consisted of whole blood, taken in connection with sensitization to the hapten diphenylcyclopropenone (DPC). The receptor's source is a man aged 18-30 years with alopecia areata. Some clones in this sample may be carry-over from other donors' samples. The CDR3 reads CASSQVQGVPNEQFF. For the CDR3, the DNA is TGCGCCAGCAGCCAAGTCCAGGGGGTCCCAAATGAGCAGTTCTTC.